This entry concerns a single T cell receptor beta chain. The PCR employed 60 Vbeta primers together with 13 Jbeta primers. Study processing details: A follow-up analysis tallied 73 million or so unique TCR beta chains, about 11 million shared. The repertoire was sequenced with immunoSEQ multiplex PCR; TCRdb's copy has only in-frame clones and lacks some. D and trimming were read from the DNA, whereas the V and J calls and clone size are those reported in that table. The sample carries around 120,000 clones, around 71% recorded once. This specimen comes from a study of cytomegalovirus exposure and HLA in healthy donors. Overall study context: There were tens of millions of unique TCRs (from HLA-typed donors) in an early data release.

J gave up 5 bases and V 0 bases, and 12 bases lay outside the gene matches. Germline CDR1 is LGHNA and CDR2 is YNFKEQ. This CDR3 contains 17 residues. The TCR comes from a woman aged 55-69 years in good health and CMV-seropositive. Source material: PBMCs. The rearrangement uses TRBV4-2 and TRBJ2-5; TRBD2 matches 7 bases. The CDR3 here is CASSQDIDLAVMETQYF. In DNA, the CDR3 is TGTGCCAGCAGCCAAGATATCGACCTAGCGGTTATGGAGACCCAGTACTTC.